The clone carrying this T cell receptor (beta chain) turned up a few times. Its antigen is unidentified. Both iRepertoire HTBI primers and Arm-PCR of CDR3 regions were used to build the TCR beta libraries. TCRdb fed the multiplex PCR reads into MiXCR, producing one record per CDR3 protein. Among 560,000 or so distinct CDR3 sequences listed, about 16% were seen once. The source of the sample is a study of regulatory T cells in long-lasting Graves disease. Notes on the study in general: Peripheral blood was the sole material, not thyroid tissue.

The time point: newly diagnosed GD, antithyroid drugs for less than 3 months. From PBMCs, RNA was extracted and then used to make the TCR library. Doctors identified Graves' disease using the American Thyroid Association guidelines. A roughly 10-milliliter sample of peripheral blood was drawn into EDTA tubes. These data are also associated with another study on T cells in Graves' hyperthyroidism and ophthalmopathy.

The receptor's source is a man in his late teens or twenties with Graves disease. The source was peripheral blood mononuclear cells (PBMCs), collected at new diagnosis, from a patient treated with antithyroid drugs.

The CDR3 loop is CASSQGADSGRINEQFF. CDR3 DNA sequence: TGTGCCAGCAGCCAAGGCGCCGATAGCGGGAGGATTAATGAGCAGTTCTTC. This rearrangement joins TRBV3-1 to TRBJ2-1, with 10 bases aligning to TRBD2. CDR3 length: 17 residues. Trimming took 1 base from V and 7 from J; bases not matched to a gene: 10. Per germline, CDR1 LGHDT and CDR2 YNNKEL (reference sequence).